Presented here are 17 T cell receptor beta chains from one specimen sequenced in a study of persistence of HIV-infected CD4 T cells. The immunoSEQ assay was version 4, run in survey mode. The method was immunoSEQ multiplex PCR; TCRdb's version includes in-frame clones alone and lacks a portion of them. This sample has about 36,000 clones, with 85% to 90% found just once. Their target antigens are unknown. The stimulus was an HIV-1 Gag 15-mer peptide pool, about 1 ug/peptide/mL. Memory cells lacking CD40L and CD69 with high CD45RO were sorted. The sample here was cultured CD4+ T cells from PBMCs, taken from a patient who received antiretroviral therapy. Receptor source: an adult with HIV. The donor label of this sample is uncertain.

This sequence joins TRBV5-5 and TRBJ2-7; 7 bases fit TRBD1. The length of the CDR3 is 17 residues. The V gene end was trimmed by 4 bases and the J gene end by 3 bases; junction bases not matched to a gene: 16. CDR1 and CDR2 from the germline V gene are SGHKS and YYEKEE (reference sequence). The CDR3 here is CASSRDPMTGLGYEQYF. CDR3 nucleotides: TGTGCCAGCAGCCGGGACCCTATGACAGGGTTGGGCTACGAGCAGTACTTC.

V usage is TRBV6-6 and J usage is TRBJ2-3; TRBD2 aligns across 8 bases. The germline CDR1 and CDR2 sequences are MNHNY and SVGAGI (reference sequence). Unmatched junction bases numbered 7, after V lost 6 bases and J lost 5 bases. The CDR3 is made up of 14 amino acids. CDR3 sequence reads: CASSPGTSQDTQYF. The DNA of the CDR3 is TGTGCCAGCAGCCCCGGGACTAGTCAAGATACGCAGTATTTT.

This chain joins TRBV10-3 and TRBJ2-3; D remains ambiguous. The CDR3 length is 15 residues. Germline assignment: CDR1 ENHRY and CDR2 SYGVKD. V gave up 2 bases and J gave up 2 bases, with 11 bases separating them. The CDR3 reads CAISEGLGYTDTQYF. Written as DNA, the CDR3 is TGTGCCATCAGTGAGGGCCTAGGATACACAGATACGCAGTATTTT.

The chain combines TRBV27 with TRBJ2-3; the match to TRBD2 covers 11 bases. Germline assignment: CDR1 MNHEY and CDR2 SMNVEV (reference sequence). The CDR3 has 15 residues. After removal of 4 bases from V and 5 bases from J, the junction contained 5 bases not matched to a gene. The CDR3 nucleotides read TGTGCCAGCAGTTATGGGACTAGCGGAAGAGATACGCAGTATTTT. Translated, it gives CASSYGTSGRDTQYF.

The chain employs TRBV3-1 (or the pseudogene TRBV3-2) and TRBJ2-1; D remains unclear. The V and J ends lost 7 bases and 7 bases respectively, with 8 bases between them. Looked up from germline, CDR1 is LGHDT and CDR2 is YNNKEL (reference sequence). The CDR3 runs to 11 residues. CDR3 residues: CASTLRNEQFF. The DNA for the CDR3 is TGTGCCAGCACCCTGAGGAATGAGCAGTTCTTC.

The CDR3 coding sequence is TGCAGTGCTAGTGGGGACAGGGTTTACAATGAGCAGTTCTTC. This sequence encodes CSASGDRVYNEQFF. V usage is TRBV20-1 and J usage is TRBJ2-1; 9 bases fit TRBD1. Per the germline V gene, CDR1 is DFQATT and CDR2 is SNEGSKA (reference sequence). The CDR3 has 14 residues. V gave up 3 bases and J gave up 4 bases; unmatched junction bases: 4.

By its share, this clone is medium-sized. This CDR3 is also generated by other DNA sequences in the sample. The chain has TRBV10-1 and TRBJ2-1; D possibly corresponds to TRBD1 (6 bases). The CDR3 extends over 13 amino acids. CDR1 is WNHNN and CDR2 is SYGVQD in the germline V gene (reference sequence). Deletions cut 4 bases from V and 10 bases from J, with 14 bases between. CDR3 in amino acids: CASSGWGRGEQFF. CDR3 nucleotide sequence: TGCGCCAGCAGTGGGTGGGGGCGCGGGGAGCAGTTCTTC.

The chain's CDR3 is CASSVQGPYGYTF. The DNA of the CDR3 is TGTGCCAGCAGTGTACAGGGGCCCTATGGCTACACCTTC. The rearrangement joins TRBV27 to TRBJ1-2; 7 bases are a match to TRBD1. The germline gives CDR1 MNHEY, CDR2 SMNVEV (reference sequence). The junction had 4 bases not matched to a gene; V was cut back by 5 bases and J by 4 bases. This CDR3 has 13 residues.

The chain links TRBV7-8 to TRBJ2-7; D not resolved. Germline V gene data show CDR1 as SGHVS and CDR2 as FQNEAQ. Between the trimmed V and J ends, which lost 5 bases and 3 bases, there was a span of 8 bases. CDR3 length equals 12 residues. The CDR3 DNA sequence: TGTGCCAGCAGCCGACAAAGCTACGAGCAGTACTTC. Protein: CASSRQSYEQYF.

As DNA, the CDR3 is TGTGCCATCAGTGAGGGGACAGGGGGGAGAGGTGAGCAGTTCTTC. Translation: CAISEGTGGRGEQFF. The chain has TRBV10-3 and TRBJ2-1; 11 nucleotides align to TRBD1. This CDR3 has 15 residues. The germline V gene has CDR1 ENHRY and CDR2 SYGVKD. Trimming took 2 bases from V and 9 from J; bases not matched to a gene: 6.

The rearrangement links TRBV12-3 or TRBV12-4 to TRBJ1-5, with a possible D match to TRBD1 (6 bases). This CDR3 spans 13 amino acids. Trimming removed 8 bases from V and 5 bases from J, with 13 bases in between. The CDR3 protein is CASSTGLDQPQHF. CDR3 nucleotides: TGTGCCAGCTCTACAGGGCTGGATCAGCCCCAGCATTTT.

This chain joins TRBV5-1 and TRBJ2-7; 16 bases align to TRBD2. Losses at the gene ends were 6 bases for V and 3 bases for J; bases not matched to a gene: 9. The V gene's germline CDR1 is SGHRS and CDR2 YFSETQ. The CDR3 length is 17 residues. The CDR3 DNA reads TGCGCCAGCAACGTGGGACTAGCGGGAGGGGGCTACTACGAGCAGTACTTC. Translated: CASNVGLAGGGYYEQYF.

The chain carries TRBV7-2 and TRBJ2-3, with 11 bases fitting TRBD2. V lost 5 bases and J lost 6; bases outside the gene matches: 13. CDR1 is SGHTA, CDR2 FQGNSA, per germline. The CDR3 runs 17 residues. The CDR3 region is CASSRSSGGDLRDTQYF. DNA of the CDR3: TGTGCCAGCAGCCGTAGTAGCGGGGGGGACCTTAGGGATACGCAGTATTTT.

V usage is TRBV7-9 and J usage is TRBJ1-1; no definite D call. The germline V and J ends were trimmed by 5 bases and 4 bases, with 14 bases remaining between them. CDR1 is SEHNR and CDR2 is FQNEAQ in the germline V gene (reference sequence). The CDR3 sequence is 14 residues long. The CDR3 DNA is TGTGCCAGCAGCCCGGGCCTACGGGGCACTGAAGCTTTCTTT. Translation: CASSPGLRGTEAFF.

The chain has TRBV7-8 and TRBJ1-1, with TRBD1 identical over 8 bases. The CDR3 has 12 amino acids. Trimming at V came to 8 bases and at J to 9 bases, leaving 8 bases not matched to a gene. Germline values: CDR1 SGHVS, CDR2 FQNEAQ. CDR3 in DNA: TGTGCCAGCCTGACAGGGGAGGGTCAAGCTTTCTTT. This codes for CASLTGEGQAFF.

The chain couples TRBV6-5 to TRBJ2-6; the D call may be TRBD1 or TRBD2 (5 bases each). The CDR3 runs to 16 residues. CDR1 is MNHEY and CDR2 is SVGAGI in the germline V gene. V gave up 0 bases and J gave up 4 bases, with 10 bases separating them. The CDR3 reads CASSYSRGTGANVLTF. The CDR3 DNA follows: TGTGCCAGCAGTTACTCGCGAGGGACCGGGGCCAACGTCCTGACTTTC.

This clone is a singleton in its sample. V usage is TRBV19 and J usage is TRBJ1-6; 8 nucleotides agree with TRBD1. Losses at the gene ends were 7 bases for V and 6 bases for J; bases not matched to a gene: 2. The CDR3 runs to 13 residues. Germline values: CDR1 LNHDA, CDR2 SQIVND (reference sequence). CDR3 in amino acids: CASKQGANSPLHF. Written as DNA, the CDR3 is TGTGCCAGTAAGCAGGGGGCTAATTCACCCCTCCACTTT.